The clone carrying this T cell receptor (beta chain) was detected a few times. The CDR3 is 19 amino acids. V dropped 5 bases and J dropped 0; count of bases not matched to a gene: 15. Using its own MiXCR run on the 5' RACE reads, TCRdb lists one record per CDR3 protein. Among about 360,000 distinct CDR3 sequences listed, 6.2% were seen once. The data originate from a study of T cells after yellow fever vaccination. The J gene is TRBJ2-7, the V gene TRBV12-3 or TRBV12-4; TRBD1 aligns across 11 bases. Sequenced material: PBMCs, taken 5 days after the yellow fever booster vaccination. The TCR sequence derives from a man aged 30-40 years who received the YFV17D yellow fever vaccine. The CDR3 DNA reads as TGTGCCAGCAGTACCACCTATGGACAGGGGGCCGTCAGCTCCTACGAGCAGTACTTC. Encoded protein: CASSTTYGQGAVSSYEQYF.